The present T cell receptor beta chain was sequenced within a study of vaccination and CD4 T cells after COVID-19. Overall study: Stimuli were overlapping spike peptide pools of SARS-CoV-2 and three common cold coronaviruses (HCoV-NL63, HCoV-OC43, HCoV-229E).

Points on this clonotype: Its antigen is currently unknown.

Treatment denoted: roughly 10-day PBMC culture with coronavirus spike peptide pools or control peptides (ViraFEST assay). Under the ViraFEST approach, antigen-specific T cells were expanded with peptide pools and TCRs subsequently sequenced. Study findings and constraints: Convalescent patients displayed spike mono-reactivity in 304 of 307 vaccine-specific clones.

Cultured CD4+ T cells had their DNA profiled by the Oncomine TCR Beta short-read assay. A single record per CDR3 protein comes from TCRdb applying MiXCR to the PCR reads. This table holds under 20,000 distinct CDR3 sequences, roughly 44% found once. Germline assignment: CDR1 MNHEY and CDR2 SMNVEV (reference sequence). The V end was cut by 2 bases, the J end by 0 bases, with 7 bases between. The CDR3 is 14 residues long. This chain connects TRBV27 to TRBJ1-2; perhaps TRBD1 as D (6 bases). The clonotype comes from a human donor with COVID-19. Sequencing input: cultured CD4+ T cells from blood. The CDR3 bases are TGTGCCAGCAGTTTAGCAGGGGCTAACTATGGCTACACCTTC. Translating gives CASSLAGANYGYTF.